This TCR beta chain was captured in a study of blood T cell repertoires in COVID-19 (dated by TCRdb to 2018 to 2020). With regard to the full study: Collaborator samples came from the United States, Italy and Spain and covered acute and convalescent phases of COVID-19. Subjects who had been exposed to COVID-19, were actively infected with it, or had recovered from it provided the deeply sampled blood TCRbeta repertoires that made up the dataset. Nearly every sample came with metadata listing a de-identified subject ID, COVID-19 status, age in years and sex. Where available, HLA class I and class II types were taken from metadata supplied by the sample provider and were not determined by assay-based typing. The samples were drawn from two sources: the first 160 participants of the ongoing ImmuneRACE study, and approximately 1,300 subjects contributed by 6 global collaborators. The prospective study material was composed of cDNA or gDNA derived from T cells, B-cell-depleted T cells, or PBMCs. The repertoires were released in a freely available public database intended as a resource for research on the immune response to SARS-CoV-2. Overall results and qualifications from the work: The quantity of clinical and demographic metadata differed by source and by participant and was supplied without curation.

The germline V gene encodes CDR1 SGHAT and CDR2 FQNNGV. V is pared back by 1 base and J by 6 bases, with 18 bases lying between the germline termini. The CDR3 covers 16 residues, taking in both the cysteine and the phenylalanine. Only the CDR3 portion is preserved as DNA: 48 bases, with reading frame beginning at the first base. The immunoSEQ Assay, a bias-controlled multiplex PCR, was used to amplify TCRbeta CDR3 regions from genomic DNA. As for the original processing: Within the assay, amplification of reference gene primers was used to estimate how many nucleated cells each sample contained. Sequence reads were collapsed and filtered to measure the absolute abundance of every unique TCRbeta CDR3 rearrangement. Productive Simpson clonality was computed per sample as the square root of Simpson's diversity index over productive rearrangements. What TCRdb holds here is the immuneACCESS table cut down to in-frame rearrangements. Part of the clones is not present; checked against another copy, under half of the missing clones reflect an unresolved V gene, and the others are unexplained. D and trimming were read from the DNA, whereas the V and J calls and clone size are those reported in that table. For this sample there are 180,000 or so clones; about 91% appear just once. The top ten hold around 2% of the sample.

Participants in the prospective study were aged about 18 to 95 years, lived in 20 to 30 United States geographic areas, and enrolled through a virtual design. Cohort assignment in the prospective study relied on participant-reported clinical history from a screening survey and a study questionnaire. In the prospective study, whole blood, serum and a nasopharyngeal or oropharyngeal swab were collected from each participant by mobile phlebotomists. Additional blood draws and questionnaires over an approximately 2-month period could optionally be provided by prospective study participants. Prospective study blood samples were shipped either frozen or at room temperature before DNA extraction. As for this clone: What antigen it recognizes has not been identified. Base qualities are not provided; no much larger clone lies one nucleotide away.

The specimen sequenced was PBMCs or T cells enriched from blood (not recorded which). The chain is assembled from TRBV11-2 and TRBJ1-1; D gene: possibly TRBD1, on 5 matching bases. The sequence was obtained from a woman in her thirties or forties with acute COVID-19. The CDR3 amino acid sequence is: CASSLGPGQVSSEAFF. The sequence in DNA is TGTGCCAGCAGCTTAGGACCCGGACAAGTTAGTTCTGAAGCTTTCTTT.